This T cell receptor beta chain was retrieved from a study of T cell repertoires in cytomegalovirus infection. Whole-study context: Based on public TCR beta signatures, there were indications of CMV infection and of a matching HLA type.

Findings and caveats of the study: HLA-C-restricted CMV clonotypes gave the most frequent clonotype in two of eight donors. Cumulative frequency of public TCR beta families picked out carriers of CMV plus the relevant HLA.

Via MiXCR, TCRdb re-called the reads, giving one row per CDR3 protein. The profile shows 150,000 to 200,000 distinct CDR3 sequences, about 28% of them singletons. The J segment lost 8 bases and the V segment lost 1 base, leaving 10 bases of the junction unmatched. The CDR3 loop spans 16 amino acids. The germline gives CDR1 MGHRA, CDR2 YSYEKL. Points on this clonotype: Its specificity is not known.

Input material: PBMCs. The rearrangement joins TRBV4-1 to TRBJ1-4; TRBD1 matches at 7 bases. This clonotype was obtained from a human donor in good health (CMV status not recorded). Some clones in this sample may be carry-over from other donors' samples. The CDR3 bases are TGCGCCAGCAGCCAAGGGTCGGCGACAGGGTACGAAAAACTGTTTTTT. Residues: CASSQGSATGYEKLFF.